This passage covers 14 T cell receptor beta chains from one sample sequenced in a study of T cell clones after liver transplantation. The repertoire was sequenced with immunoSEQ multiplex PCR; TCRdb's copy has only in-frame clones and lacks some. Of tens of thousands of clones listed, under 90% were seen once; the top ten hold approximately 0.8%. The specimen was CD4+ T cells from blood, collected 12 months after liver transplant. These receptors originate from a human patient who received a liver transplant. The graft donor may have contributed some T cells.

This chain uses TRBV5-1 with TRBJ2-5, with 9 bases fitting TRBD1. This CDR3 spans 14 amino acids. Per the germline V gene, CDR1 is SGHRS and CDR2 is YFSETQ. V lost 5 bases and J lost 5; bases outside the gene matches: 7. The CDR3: CASSNRGPGETQYF. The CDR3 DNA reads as TGCGCCAGCAGTAACAGGGGGCCGGGGGAGACCCAGTACTTC.

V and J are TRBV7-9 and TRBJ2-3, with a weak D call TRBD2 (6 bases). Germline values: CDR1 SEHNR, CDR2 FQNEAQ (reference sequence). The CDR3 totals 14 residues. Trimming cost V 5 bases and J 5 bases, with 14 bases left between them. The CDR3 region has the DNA TGTGCCAGCAGCCCTCGGAGGGCCGAAGATACGCAGTATTTT. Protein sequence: CASSPRRAEDTQYF.

CDR3 sequence reads: CAKWEGTDTQYF. DNA for the CDR3: TGTGCCAAGTGGGAGGGCACAGATACGCAGTATTTT. The chain carries TRBV10-3 and TRBJ2-3, with D possibly matching TRBD2 (6 bases). This CDR3 has 12 residues. Trimming stripped 10 bases from V and 1 base from J, with 9 bases between. Germline V gene sequence: CDR1 ENHRY, CDR2 SYGVKD.

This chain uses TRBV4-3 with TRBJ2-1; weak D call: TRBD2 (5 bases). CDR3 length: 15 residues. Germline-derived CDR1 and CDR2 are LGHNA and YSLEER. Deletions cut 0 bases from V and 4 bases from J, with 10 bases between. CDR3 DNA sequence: TGCGCCAGCAGCCAAGACAGGACTTTATACAATGAGCAGTTCTTC. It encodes CASSQDRTLYNEQFF.

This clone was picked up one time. CDR3 loop: CASSLTGNEQYF. The CDR3 region has the DNA TGTGCCAGCAGTTTAACCGGGAACGAGCAGTACTTC. This chain connects TRBV28 to TRBJ2-7; D possibly corresponds to TRBD2 (5 bases). Germline V lookup: CDR1 MDHEN, CDR2 SYDVKM. CDR3 length equals 12 residues. V lost 2 bases and J 5 bases, leaving 7 bases between the germline ends. Full variable domain (outside the CDR3, taken from reference TRBV28 and TRBJ2-7): DVKVTQSSRYLVKRTGEKVFLECVQDMDHENMFWYRQDPGLGLRLIYFSYDVKMKEKGDIPEGYSVSREKKERFSLILESASTNQTSMYLCASSLTGNEQYFGPGTRLTVT.

CDR3 nucleotides: TGTGCCAGCAGCTCCGGACTAGCGGGAGGTTGGGAGCAGTTCTTC. It yields the protein CASSSGLAGGWEQFF. The chain uses TRBV7-8 and TRBJ2-1, with 14 bases fitting TRBD2. Germline trimming cut 4 bases from V and 10 bases from J; bases unmatched to any gene: 6. CDR1 and CDR2 (germline): SGHVS, FQNEAQ. The CDR3 consists of 15 residues.

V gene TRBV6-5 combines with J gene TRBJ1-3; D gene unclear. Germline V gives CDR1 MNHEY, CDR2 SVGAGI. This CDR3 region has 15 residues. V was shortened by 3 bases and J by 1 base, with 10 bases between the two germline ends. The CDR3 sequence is CASSYSTNSGNTIYF. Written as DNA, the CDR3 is TGTGCCAGCAGTTATTCGACCAATTCTGGAAACACCATATATTTT.

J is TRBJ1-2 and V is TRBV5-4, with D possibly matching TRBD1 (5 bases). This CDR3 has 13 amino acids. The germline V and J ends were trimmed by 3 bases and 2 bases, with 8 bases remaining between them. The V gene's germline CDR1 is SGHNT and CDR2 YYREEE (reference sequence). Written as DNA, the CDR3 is TGTGCCAGCAGCTCCTCAGGGAACTATGGCTACACCTTC. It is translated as CASSSSGNYGYTF.

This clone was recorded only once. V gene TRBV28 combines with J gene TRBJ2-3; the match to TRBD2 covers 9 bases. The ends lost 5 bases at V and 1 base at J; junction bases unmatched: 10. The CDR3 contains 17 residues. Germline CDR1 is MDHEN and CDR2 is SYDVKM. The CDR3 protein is CASSPPLAGRRTDTQYF. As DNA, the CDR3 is TGTGCCAGCAGTCCTCCCCTAGCGGGGCGACGCACAGATACGCAGTATTTT. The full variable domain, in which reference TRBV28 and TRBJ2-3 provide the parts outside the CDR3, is DVKVTQSSRYLVKRTGEKVFLECVQDMDHENMFWYRQDPGLGLRLIYFSYDVKMKEKGDIPEGYSVSREKKERFSLILESASTNQTSMYLCASSPPLAGRRTDTQYFGPGTRLTVL.

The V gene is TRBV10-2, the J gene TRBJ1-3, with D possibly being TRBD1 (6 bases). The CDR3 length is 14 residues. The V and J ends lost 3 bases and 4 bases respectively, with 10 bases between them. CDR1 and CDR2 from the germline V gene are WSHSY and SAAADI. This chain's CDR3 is CASSDRGAGNTIYF. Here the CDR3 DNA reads TGCGCCAGCAGTGACAGGGGCGCGGGAAACACCATATATTTT.

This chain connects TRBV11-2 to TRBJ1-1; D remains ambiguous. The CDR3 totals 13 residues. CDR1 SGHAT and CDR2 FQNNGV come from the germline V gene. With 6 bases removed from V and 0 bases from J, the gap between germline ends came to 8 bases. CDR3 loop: CASRLRLNTEAFF. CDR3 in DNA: TGTGCCAGCAGGCTGAGGTTGAACACTGAAGCTTTCTTT.

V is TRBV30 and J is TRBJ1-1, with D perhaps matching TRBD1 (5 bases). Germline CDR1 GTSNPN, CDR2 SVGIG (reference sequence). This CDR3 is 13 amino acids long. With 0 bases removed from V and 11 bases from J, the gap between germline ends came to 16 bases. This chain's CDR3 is CAWSVTTAWEAFF. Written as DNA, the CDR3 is TGTGCCTGGAGTGTAACGACAGCCTGGGAGGCTTTCTTT. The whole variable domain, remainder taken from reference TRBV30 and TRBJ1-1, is SQTIHQWPATLVQPVGSPLSLECTVEGTSNPNLYWYRQAAGRGLQLLFYSVGIGQISSEVPQNLSASRPQDRQFILSSKKLLLSDSGFYLCAWSVTTAWEAFFGQGTRLTVV.

The CDR3 spells CASSRDSMNTEAFF. The CDR3 nucleotides are TGTGCCAGCAGCCGCGACAGCATGAACACTGAAGCTTTCTTT. The chain couples TRBV6-5 to TRBJ1-1; weak D call: TRBD1 (5 bases). CDR1 is MNHEY, CDR2 SVGAGI, per germline. The CDR3 extends over 14 amino acids. Trimming cost V 6 bases and J 0 bases, with 11 bases left between them.

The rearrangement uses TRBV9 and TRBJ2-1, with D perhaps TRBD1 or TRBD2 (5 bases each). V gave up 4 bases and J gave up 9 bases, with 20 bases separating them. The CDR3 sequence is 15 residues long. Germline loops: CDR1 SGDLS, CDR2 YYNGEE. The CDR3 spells CASSTRRDHGGEQFF. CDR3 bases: TGTGCCAGCAGCACCCGTAGGGACCACGGTGGTGAGCAGTTCTTC.